This T cell receptor (beta chain) was profiled in a study of CD8 T cells in Susac syndrome. Comment on this clonotype: Antigen specificity is unknown.

RNA totalling roughly 0.5 to 1 ug underwent reverse transcription with random hexamers. Amplification of TCR beta CDR3 was carried out by immunoSEQ multiplex PCR, which covered 54 Vbeta and 13 Jbeta segments. TCRdb itself ran the immunoSEQ multiplex PCR reads through MiXCR, one entry per CDR3 protein. The sample has about 130,000 distinct CDR3 sequences, roughly 80% seen once. Stable or active relapsing-remitting multiple sclerosis, untreated and meeting revised McDonald criteria, defined the controls. It was negative isolation that provided the CD8+ and CD4+ T cells, whereas TEMRA cells were enriched by FACS. This CDR3 has 15 amino acids. Germline lookup yields CDR1 LNHDA and CDR2 SQIVND (reference sequence). V lost 5 bases and J lost 4; bases outside the gene matches: 2. Study-wide points: The TCR sequencing and HLA analysis in the study involved a relatively small number of individuals, as the study acknowledged.

The specimen sequenced was CD8+ T cells from PBMCs. The chain couples TRBV19 to TRBJ2-3, with 14 bases aligning to TRBD2. This sequence was found in a human donor with multiple sclerosis. CDR3 amino acids: CASSGTSGSADTQYF. The CDR3 DNA is TGTGCCAGTAGTGGGACTAGCGGGAGTGCAGATACGCAGTATTTT.